Presented here are 21 T cell receptor beta chains from one specimen sequenced in a study of T-cell reconstitution after alpha-beta-depleted transplantation in children. Preparation of the TCRbeta library was carried out with unique molecular identifiers. TCRdb used MiXCR to reprocess the PCR reads, holding one entry per CDR3 protein. The data hold about 500,000 distinct CDR3 sequences, with more than 9.5% observed a single time. Material: PBMCs, mostly from graft donor cells, obtained 180 days after TCRalphabeta/CD19-depleted stem cell transplant. The receptors here all came from a female patient aged 2-15 years who had a stem cell transplant for aplastic anemia, so the T cells may come from the graft donor.

This chain links TRBV20-1 with TRBJ2-1; the D is unclear. From germline, CDR1 is DFQATT and CDR2 SNEGSKA (reference sequence). V lost 4 bases and J lost 4, with 17 bases in between. This CDR3 contains 15 residues. CDR3 sequence (DNA): TGCAGTGCTAACCGGCCCTTCGGGCCATACAATGAGCAGTTCTTC. Its protein product is CSANRPFGPYNEQFF.

V gene TRBV20-1 combines with J gene TRBJ2-4, with D possibly being TRBD1 (5 bases). The length of the CDR3 is 13 residues. The V and J ends lost 8 bases and 0 bases respectively, with 11 bases between them. Per germline, CDR1 DFQATT and CDR2 SNEGSKA (reference sequence). The DNA for the CDR3 is TGCAGTCCTTCCAGGGTAGCCAAAAACATTCAGTACTTC. Translation: CSPSRVAKNIQYF.

In its sample, this clonotype was seen a few times. At one of its ends the junction is not consistent with the germline gene, which may arise from a read error. The CDR3 sequence: CSAYRLAGSVF. The DNA for the CDR3 is TGCAGTGCTTACAGGTTGGCGGGCTCGGTCTTC. J is TRBJ2-1 and V is TRBV20-1; TRBD1 or TRBD2 may be the D gene (5 bases each). The CDR3 is made up of 11 amino acids. From germline, CDR1 is DFQATT and CDR2 SNEGSKA (reference sequence).

This clonotype was seen more than once but under ten times. The chain carries TRBV28 and TRBJ2-1; 11 bases align to TRBD2. The ends lost 3 bases at V and 7 bases at J; junction bases unmatched: 5. Germline CDR1 is MDHEN and CDR2 is SYDVKM. The CDR3 loop spans 15 amino acids. CDR3 in amino acids: CASSFSGRGQNEQFF. DNA of the CDR3: TGTGCCAGCAGTTTTAGCGGGAGGGGTCAGAATGAGCAGTTCTTC. The full variable domain, rest sourced from reference TRBV28 and TRBJ2-1, is DVKVTQSSRYLVKRTGEKVFLECVQDMDHENMFWYRQDPGLGLRLIYFSYDVKMKEKGDIPEGYSVSREKKERFSLILESASTNQTSMYLCASSFSGRGQNEQFFGPGTRLTVL.

Only a few counts were recorded for this clonotype. The V and J genes are TRBV7-2 and TRBJ2-2, with a possible D match to TRBD2 (5 bases). This CDR3 has 16 residues. Germline-derived CDR1 and CDR2 are SGHTA and FQGNSA. V dropped 4 bases and J dropped 2 bases, with 14 bases sitting between them. This CDR3 is CASSSFASHNTGELFF. The CDR3 DNA reads TGTGCCAGCAGCTCGTTTGCTAGCCATAACACCGGGGAGCTGTTTTTT.

The rearrangement uses TRBV5-1 and TRBJ2-2; TRBD2 matches 9 bases. V shed 0 bases and J 6 bases; nucleotides not matched to a gene: 9. The CDR3 sequence is 17 residues long. The germline gives CDR1 SGHRS, CDR2 YFSETQ. The CDR3 here is CASSLDEREAYAGELFF. The DNA for the CDR3 is TGCGCCAGCAGCTTGGATGAGCGGGAGGCCTACGCCGGGGAGCTGTTTTTT.

The genes are TRBV3-1 and TRBJ2-2; D uncertain. The ends were cut back, 0 bases at V and 8 bases at J, with 10 bases in the middle. The CDR3 totals 14 residues. Germline lookup yields CDR1 LGHDT and CDR2 YNNKEL (reference sequence). The CDR3 is CASSQDGETGELFF. Here the CDR3 DNA reads TGTGCCAGCAGCCAAGATGGTGAGACAGGGGAGCTGTTTTTT.

The rearrangement uses TRBV20-1 and TRBJ1-5; D unresolved. CDR1 and CDR2 from the germline V gene are DFQATT and SNEGSKA (reference sequence). This CDR3 has 12 residues. V was shortened by 2 bases and J by 4 bases, with 6 bases between the two germline ends. The CDR3 is CSARTVNQPQHF. The CDR3 bases are TGCAGTGCTAGAACCGTGAATCAGCCCCAGCATTTT.

At least ten counts were recorded for this clonotype. The chain's CDR3 is CASSLERELFF. CDR3 in DNA: TGTGCCAGCAGCTTAGAGCGGGAGCTGTTTTTT. The rearrangement joins TRBV7-2 to TRBJ2-2; D unresolved. The length of the CDR3 is 11 residues. CDR1 SGHTA and CDR2 FQGNSA come from the germline V gene. Between the trimmed V and J ends, which lost 1 base and 9 bases, there was a span of 3 bases.

The chain joins TRBV28 to TRBJ2-7; D might be TRBD2 (5 bases). From germline, CDR1 is MDHEN and CDR2 SYDVKM. The V end was cut by 5 bases, the J end by 4 bases, with 24 bases between. The CDR3 is made up of 17 amino acids. CDR3 sequence reads: CASSLEGRRGSRYEQYF. DNA for the CDR3: TGTGCCAGCAGTCTAGAAGGGCGACGGGGAAGCAGGTACGAGCAGTACTTC.

The V call is TRBV4-3, the J call TRBJ2-5; TRBD2 matches at 11 bases. Germline values: CDR1 LGHNA, CDR2 YSLEER. CDR3 size: 17 residues. V was pared by 0 bases and J by 3 bases, with 6 bases of the junction left unmatched. The CDR3 nucleotides are TGCGCCAGCAGCCAAGATTATACTAGCGGGAGCGAAGAGACCCAGTACTTC. Its translation: CASSQDYTSGSEETQYF.

This clonotype came up many times. The rearrangement links TRBV12-3 or TRBV12-4 to TRBJ2-1; TRBD2 matches 9 bases. This CDR3 has 15 amino acids. V was pared by 3 bases and J by 6 bases, with 6 bases of the junction left unmatched. In nucleotides, the CDR3 is TGTGCCAGCAGTTTTTTCCTAGCGGGACGCAATGAGCAGTTCTTC. It encodes CASSFFLAGRNEQFF.

This clonotype was seen a handful of times. This chain connects TRBV5-1 to TRBJ2-7, with a tentative D call TRBD1 (6 bases). Looked up from germline, CDR1 is SGHRS and CDR2 is YFSETQ. This CDR3 spans 15 amino acids. Trimming took off 0 bases at V and 6 bases at J, with 16 bases between the two ends. The CDR3 DNA is TGCGCCAGCAGCTTGGCAGGACAGAGATTTCGCGAGCAGTACTTC. It codes for CASSLAGQRFREQYF.

This clonotype was detected many times. The J gene is TRBJ1-5, the V gene TRBV7-2; D is unresolved. With 6 bases removed from V and 1 base from J, the gap between germline ends came to 10 bases. The CDR3 covers 14 residues. CDR1 and CDR2 (germline): SGHTA, FQGNSA. This CDR3 reads CASSLLGSNQPQHF. The CDR3 nucleotides are TGTGCCAGCAGTTTACTTGGAAGCAATCAGCCCCAGCATTTT.

The rearrangement links TRBV20-1 to TRBJ2-7; 9 positions agree with TRBD2. Germline V gene lookup returns CDR1 DFQATT and CDR2 SNEGSKA (reference sequence). The CDR3 has 15 amino acids. With 3 bases clipped from V and 4 bases from J, the junction kept 10 bases outside the gene matches. This chain's CDR3 is CSASKILGLAYEQYF. The CDR3 DNA is TGCAGTGCTAGCAAAATTTTGGGACTAGCTTACGAGCAGTACTTC.

This clonotype was observed many times. The rearrangement joins TRBV19 to TRBJ2-2; D not certain. Germline V gene sequence: CDR1 LNHDA, CDR2 SQIVND (reference sequence). The V and J ends lost 6 bases and 4 bases respectively, with 12 bases between them. The CDR3 length is 14 residues. The CDR3 nucleotides read TGTGCCAGTAGCCCTACTAAATCCACCGGGGAGCTGTTTTTT. It translates to CASSPTKSTGELFF.

J is TRBJ2-7 and V is TRBV4-2; perhaps TRBD1 as D (6 bases). Per the germline V gene, CDR1 is LGHNA and CDR2 is YNFKEQ. V was clipped by 2 bases and J by 3 bases, with 11 bases between them. There are 14 residues in the CDR3. The CDR3 spells CASSQPPGHYEQYF. The DNA for the CDR3 is TGTGCCAGCAGCCAACCACCGGGACACTACGAGCAGTACTTC.

The gene calls are TRBV6-2 or TRBV6-3 and TRBJ2-7, with a tentative D call TRBD1 (6 bases). This CDR3 has 14 residues. The germline gives CDR1 MNHEY, CDR2 SVGEGT. V lost 7 bases and J lost 4, with 17 bases in between. CDR3 amino acids: CASIFRGTRYEQYV. Here the CDR3 DNA reads TGTGCCAGCATTTTTAGGGGGACCAGATACGAGCAGTACGTC.

This clonotype came up a few times. The V and J genes are TRBV7-9 and TRBJ2-7, with D possibly being TRBD1 (6 bases). CDR1 SEHNR and CDR2 FQNEAQ come from the germline V gene (reference sequence). Trimming stripped 2 bases from V and 3 bases from J, with 17 bases between. The CDR3 extends over 16 amino acids. CDR3 protein: CASSLTATGRNYEQYF. CDR3 in DNA: TGTGCCAGCAGCTTAACGGCCACAGGGAGAAACTACGAGCAGTACTTC.

The V and J genes are TRBV20-1 and TRBJ1-5; no clear D gene. The CDR3 is 11 residues long. V dropped 3 bases and J dropped 4 bases, with 4 bases sitting between them. Germline V CDR1 and CDR2: DFQATT, SNEGSKA (reference sequence). CDR3 coding DNA: TGCAGTGCTAGGGAAAATCAGCCCCAGCATTTT. Amino acids: CSARENQPQHF.

This clonotype was seen only a few times. The rearrangement links TRBV30 to TRBJ2-6, with 8 positions matching TRBD1. The CDR3 has 16 amino acids. V was clipped by 8 bases and J by 0 bases; unmatched bases: 9. CDR1 and CDR2 from the germline V gene are GTSNPN and SVGIG (reference sequence). CDR3 DNA sequence: TGTGCCCGACGTCAGGGGGCCGCCTCTGGGGCCAACGTCCTGACTTTC. Translation: CARRQGAASGANVLTF. Complete variable domain (other parts from reference TRBV30 and TRBJ2-6): SQTIHQWPATLVQPVGSPLSLECTVEGTSNPNLYWYRQAAGRGLQLLFYSVGIGQISSEVPQNLSASRPQDRQFILSSKKLLLSDSGFYLCARRQGAASGANVLTFGAGSRLTVL.